What follows are 17 T cell receptor beta chains derived from one specimen sequenced in a study of control samples from healthy donors and cancer patients. TCRdb's table, derived via immunoSEQ multiplex PCR, lists solely in-frame clones and lacks some. The data contain under 130,000 clones, roughly 89% of them singletons. Sequences were obtained from PBMCs. The receptor source for this set is a man aged 55 to 70 with lung cancer.

This clone has a single count. The CDR3 loop is CASSVRQGNSPLHF. CDR3 bases: TGTGCCAGCAGCGTTCGACAGGGAAATTCACCCCTCCACTTT. The chain joins TRBV9 to TRBJ1-6, with 7 bases fitting TRBD1. The germline V gene encodes CDR1 SGDLS and CDR2 YYNGEE. Trimming removed 2 bases from V and 7 bases from J; junction bases left unmatched: 3. This CDR3 comprises 14 residues. The variable domain in full, with the rest retrieved from reference TRBV9 and TRBJ1-6, is DSGVTQTPKHLITATGQRVTLRCSPRSGDLSVYWYQQSLDQGLQFLIQYYNGEERAKGNILERFSAQQFPDLHSELNLSSLELGDSALYFCASSVRQGNSPLHFGNGTRLTVT.

This chain joins TRBV6-5 and TRBJ1-2, with D uncertain. Trimming cost V 0 bases and J 4 bases, with 12 bases left between them. Germline values: CDR1 MNHEY, CDR2 SVGAGI. The CDR3 is made up of 15 amino acids. In nucleotides, the CDR3 is TGTGCCAGCAGTTACTCTATCACGGGAGGCTATGGCTACACCTTC. It codes for CASSYSITGGYGYTF.

V and J are TRBV5-1 and TRBJ1-1; D is unresolved. CDR3 length: 12 amino acids. Germline V gene sequence: CDR1 SGHRS, CDR2 YFSETQ. Trimming cost V 5 bases and J 1 base, with 6 bases left between them. The CDR3 DNA reads as TGCGCCAGCAGTGACCCGAACACTGAAGCTTTCTTT. Translated, it gives CASSDPNTEAFF.

J is TRBJ2-7 and V is TRBV5-4; 8 nucleotides line up with TRBD2. The germline V gene has CDR1 SGHNT and CDR2 YYREEE (reference sequence). This CDR3 is built from 12 residues. J was trimmed by 3 bases and V by 8 bases; bases with no gene match: 4. CDR3 DNA: TGTGCCAGACAAAGCGGGGGCTACGAGCAGTACGTC. As protein: CARQSGGYEQYV.

Comment on this clone: Different DNA sequences within this sample yield the same CDR3. The rearrangement links TRBV9 to TRBJ1-3, with D uncertain. CDR1 and CDR2 (germline): SGDLS, YYNGEE. Trimming shortened V by 0 bases and J by 0 bases, and 4 bases separated the two germline ends. This CDR3 is 14 amino acids long. CDR3 nucleotides: TGTGCCAGCAGCGTAGGCCTCTCTGGAAACACCATATATTTT. Amino acid sequence: CASSVGLSGNTIYF.

V gene TRBV5-8 combines with J gene TRBJ1-2, with D tentatively TRBD1 (6 bases). CDR1 is SGHTS and CDR2 is YDEGEE in the germline V gene. The CDR3 contains 16 residues. V was clipped by 1 base and J by 8 bases, with 21 bases between them. The CDR3, as DNA: TGTGCCAGCAGCTTGTATTTGCCAGGGGTTAAAGTCGGCTACACCTTC. It yields the protein CASSLYLPGVKVGYTF.

The CDR3 nucleotides are TGTGCCAGCAGGCTAGAGGGTGGAAACACTGAAGCTTTCTTT. Translated, it gives CASRLEGGNTEAFF. The chain combines TRBV6-5 with TRBJ1-1; no reliable D call. CDR3 size: 14 residues. Germline V gene lookup returns CDR1 MNHEY and CDR2 SVGAGI. V was clipped by 6 bases and J by 2 bases, with 13 bases between them.

This clone was observed a single time. The V and J genes are TRBV6-5 and TRBJ2-1; a possible D gene is TRBD2 (6 bases). Germline V gives CDR1 MNHEY, CDR2 SVGAGI. V was shortened by 6 bases and J by 4 bases, with 16 bases between the two germline ends. This CDR3 comprises 15 residues. CDR3 loop: CASSLQEGQYNEQFF. DNA of the CDR3: TGTGCCAGCAGCCTACAGGAGGGGCAATACAATGAGCAGTTCTTC.

The chain couples TRBV9 to TRBJ1-4; D gene uncertain. Per germline, CDR1 SGDLS and CDR2 YYNGEE. V lost 3 bases to trimming and J lost 7 bases, with 16 bases between them. The CDR3 loop spans 15 amino acids. The CDR3 loop reads CASSATTHPSEKLFF. The CDR3 DNA reads TGTGCCAGCAGCGCCACGACTCACCCCAGTGAAAAACTGTTTTTT.

The chain couples TRBV24-1 to TRBJ2-4; TRBD2 agrees at 14 bases. V dropped 4 bases and J dropped 8; count of bases not matched to a gene: 3. CDR3 size: 15 residues. Germline values: CDR1 KGHDR, CDR2 SFDVKD. The chain's CDR3 is CATSDGTSGGYIQYF. The CDR3 DNA reads TGTGCCACCAGTGACGGGACTAGCGGGGGTTACATTCAGTACTTC.

The rearrangement uses TRBV27 and TRBJ2-1; 9 nucleotides line up with TRBD1. This CDR3 has 15 residues. The ends lost 5 bases at V and 5 bases at J; junction bases unmatched: 7. Looked up from germline, CDR1 is MNHEY and CDR2 is SMNVEV (reference sequence). CDR3 nucleotide sequence: TGTGCCAGCAGTGGGGACAGGGAGGGAGACAATGAGCAGTTCTTC. This sequence encodes CASSGDREGDNEQFF.

The chain couples TRBV15 to TRBJ2-7, with a weak D call TRBD1 (6 bases). From germline, CDR1 is LNHNV and CDR2 YYDKDF (reference sequence). Trimming stripped 0 bases from V and 3 bases from J, with 9 bases between. There are 14 residues in the CDR3. This CDR3 is CATSRDTQGYEQYF. The CDR3 coding sequence is TGTGCCACCAGCAGAGATACACAGGGCTACGAGCAGTACTTC.

The CDR3 DNA sequence: TGTGCCAGCAGCTTATATGGGGGAATAGGTTCACCCCTCCACTTT. Protein product: CASSLYGGIGSPLHF. This chain uses TRBV7-2 with TRBJ1-6; D is perhaps TRBD1 (5 bases). The CDR3 contains 15 residues. CDR1 is SGHTA and CDR2 is FQGNSA in the germline V gene. Deletions cut 2 bases from V and 9 bases from J, with 14 bases between.

The chain recombines TRBV5-6 with TRBJ1-5; D gene unclear. The CDR3 spans 15 residues. The V gene lost 3 bases and the J gene lost 6 bases, with 16 bases spanning the gap. The germline V gene has CDR1 SGHDT and CDR2 YYEEEE. The CDR3 loop is CASSSGDLSSQPQHF. CDR3 DNA: TGTGCCAGCAGCTCCGGTGATCTATCATCTCAGCCCCAGCATTTT.

The chain carries TRBV4-2 and TRBJ1-2, with D hard to call. The germline gives CDR1 LGHNA, CDR2 YNFKEQ. The length of the CDR3 is 17 residues. V was clipped by 2 bases and J by 7 bases, with 23 bases between them. CDR3 loop: CASSQTHGRHEESGYTF. CDR3 nucleotide sequence: TGTGCCAGCAGCCAAACCCACGGGCGGCACGAGGAAAGTGGCTACACCTTC.

This sequence joins TRBV3-1 (or the pseudogene TRBV3-2) and TRBJ1-1; D is perhaps TRBD1 (5 bases). Deletions cut 5 bases from V and 1 base from J, with 11 bases between. The CDR3 has 14 amino acids. Germline V gene data show CDR1 as LGHDT and CDR2 as YNNKEL (reference sequence). The CDR3 here is CASSFRAANTEAFF. The DNA of the CDR3 is TGTGCCAGCAGCTTCAGGGCAGCGAACACTGAAGCTTTCTTT.

CDR3 residues: CASSREGLNTEAFF. The CDR3 DNA is TGTGCCAGCAGCCGAGAGGGACTGAACACTGAAGCTTTCTTT. V is TRBV5-4 and J is TRBJ1-1, with D perhaps TRBD1 (5 bases). The CDR3 is 14 residues long. CDR1 is SGHNT and CDR2 is YYREEE in the germline V gene (reference sequence). Trimming took 4 bases from V and 0 from J, leaving 10 bases between them.